These T cell receptor beta chains were read from a single sample in a study of CD4 and CD8 cells across lung adenocarcinoma regions. TCRdb re-called the PCR reads with MiXCR, one entry per CDR3 protein. The sample has under 25,000 distinct CDR3 sequences; approximately 52% are singletons. The source material was CD4+ T cells from the center of a lung tumor. Receptor source: a male donor with lung adenocarcinoma. The CD4 and CD8 labels of this study may be unreliable. The CDR3 runs from the conserved cysteine through the conserved F or W. D genes are given only for firm matches. Expanded clones get a size class; other rows say once, few or many, or leave the size out.

TRBV15	TRBD1	TRBJ1-1	-	CATSREGTGGKRTEAFF	TGTGCCACCAGCAGGGAGGGAACAGGGGGGAAGCGGACTGAAGCTTTCTTT
TRBV7-9	-	TRBJ1-2	few	CASSTTGGYGYTF	TGTGCCAGCAGCACCACGGGGGGATATGGCTACACCTTC
TRBV28	-	TRBJ2-4	-	CARGAGGRDEEIQYF	TGTGCCAGGGGGGCTGGGGGGCGTGACGAAGAGATTCAGTACTTC
TRBV6-5	-	TRBJ2-2	-	CASSYKGSGVELFF	TGTGCCAGCAGTTACAAGGGTAGCGGCGTGGAGCTGTTTTTT
TRBV18	-	TRBJ1-1	-	CASSSTDRANTEAFF	TGTGCCAGCTCATCTACGGACAGAGCGAACACTGAAGCTTTCTTT
TRBV6-4	TRBD1	TRBJ2-3	-	CAPTGTGIQGEGTGEQYF	TGTGCCCCTACCGGGACAGGGATCCAGGGTGAGGGCACAGGGGAGCAGTATTTT
TRBV27	-	TRBJ1-2	many	CASSFTRGYGYTF	TGTGCCAGCAGTTTTACTAGGGGCTATGGCTACACCTTC
TRBV10-3	-	TRBJ2-3	-	CAIRLQSVSTDTQYF	TGTGCCATCAGACTCCAGTCTGTGAGCACAGATACGCAGTATTTT
TRBV27	-	TRBJ2-4	-	CARVGRGKNIQYF	TGTGCCAGGGTGGGGAGAGGCAAAAACATTCAGTACTTC
TRBV27	TRBD2	TRBJ2-5	-	CASSGTSGTKTQYF	TGTGCCAGCAGTGGGACTAGCGGGACGAAGACCCAGTACTTC
TRBV10-2	-	TRBJ2-1	-	CASNAVSGDEQFF	TGCGCCAGCAATGCCGTGAGCGGAGATGAGCAGTTCTTT
TRBV6-1	TRBD2	TRBJ2-3	-	CASGEAAGGQEETQYF	TGTGCCAGCGGGGAAGCAGCGGGAGGGCAGGAAGAGACGCAGTATTTT
TRBV5-1	TRBD2	TRBJ2-1	-	CASSLDGAGDNEQFF	TGCGCCAGCAGCCTGGATGGGGCGGGAGACAATGAGCAGTTCTTC
TRBV9	TRBD2	TRBJ2-1	-	CASSVDLGLAVSEQFF	TGTGCCAGCAGCGTAGATCTGGGACTAGCTGTCAGTGAGCAGTTCTTC
TRBV7-2	TRBD2	TRBJ2-1	few	CASSLDPSGYEQFF	TGTGCCAGCAGCTTAGATCCTAGCGGCTACGAGCAGTTCTTC
TRBV7-2	-	TRBJ2-4	many	CASSLGGANIQYF	TGTGCCAGCAGCTTAGGTGGAGCAAACATTCAGTACTTC
TRBV6-1	TRBD1	TRBJ2-7	-	CASGGQGSEQYF	TGTGCCAGCGGGGGACAGGGCTCCGAGCAGTACTTC
TRBV30	TRBD2	TRBJ2-4	-	CAWRLAGAKNIQYF	TGTGCCTGGAGGCTAGCGGGAGCCAAAAACATTCAGTACTTC
TRBV10-3	-	TRBJ2-3	-	CVLGLQAGIPETQYF	TGTGTCCTCGGACTCCAGGCCGGGATCCCCGAGACGCAGTATTTT
TRBV6-2/TRBV6-3	-	TRBJ1-1	-	CASSSALNTEAFF	TGTGCCAGCAGTTCGGCCCTGAACACTGAAGCTTTCTTT
TRBV27	-	TRBJ2-3	-	CASRRIRGRGEDTQYF	TGTGCCAGCAGGAGGATCCGGGGACGGGGTGAAGATACGCAGTATTTT
TRBV29-1	TRBD2	TRBJ2-1	-	CSAGTSGMRNEQFF	TGCAGCGCCGGGACTAGCGGGATGAGGAATGAGCAGTTCTTC
TRBV6-5	TRBD1	TRBJ1-2	many	CASSYSRTGGLGYTF	TGTGCCAGCAGTTACTCTAGGACAGGGGGCCTTGGCTACACCTTC
TRBV10-2	TRBD2	TRBJ2-3	-	CASRDSGGRAKNTQYF	TGCGCCAGCCGCGACTCCGGGGGGAGAGCCAAAAACACGCAGTATTTC
TRBV11-2	TRBD1	TRBJ2-1	many	CASSLSPGQGKEQFF	TGTGCCAGCAGCCTCTCCCCGGGACAGGGGAAAGAGCAGTTCTTC
TRBV27	TRBD2	TRBJ2-3	-	CASSPLGGRAKNMQYF	TGTGCCAGCAGTCCACTGGGCGGGAGGGCCAAAAATATGCAGTATTTT
TRBV6-1	-	TRBJ2-4	-	CASSSGRRATNIQYF	TGTGCCAGCAGCTCGGGCCGGAGAGCCACAAATATTCAGTACTTT
TRBV6-1	TRBD2	TRBJ2-3	-	CASGAGAKDTQYF	TGTGCCAGCGGGGCGGGAGCCAAAGACACGCAGTATTTT
TRBV11-2	-	TRBJ2-1	-	CASSRSSYNEQFF	TGTGCCAGCAGTCGATCAAGCTACAATGAGCAGTTCTTC
TRBV25-1	TRBD1	TRBJ2-7	-	CASSQSGTGSYEQYF	TGTGCCAGCAGTCAGTCCGGGACAGGCTCCTACGAGCAGTACTTC
TRBV27	TRBD2	TRBJ2-5	-	CAAGLAGPAKETQYF	TGTGCCGCGGGGCTAGCGGGCCCTGCCAAAGAGACGCAGTACTTC
TRBV6-1	-	TRBJ2-3	-	CAGSESRDPDTQYF	TGTGCGGGGAGTGAATCCCGAGACCCAGATACGCAGTATTTT
TRBV27	-	TRBJ2-1	once	CASSAGRAANNEQFF	TGTGCCAGCAGCGCGGGGCGGGCCGCCAACAACGAGCAGTTCTTC
TRBV27	-	TRBJ1-4	many	CASKMGRGGTNEKLFF	TGTGCCAGCAAGATGGGGAGGGGGGGAACTAATGAAAAACTGTTTTTT
TRBV10-3	-	TRBJ2-3	-	CALSYQAVSTETQFF	TGTGCCCTGTCGTACCAGGCTGTGAGCACAGAGACGCAGTTTTTT
TRBV6-1	-	TRBJ2-1	-	CASGLQAGITETLYF	TGTGCCAGCGGCCTCCAGGCCGGGATCACCGAGACGCTGTATTTT
TRBV6-1	-	TRBJ2-1	few	CASRPDPTSYNEQFF	TGTGCCAGCAGACCCGACCCTACCTCCTACAATGAGCAGTTCTTC